The rows below give T cell receptor beta chains drawn from one sample of a study of shared clonotypes between healthy human individuals. Here immunoSEQ multiplex PCR was the method, and the copy in TCRdb shows in-frame clones only, minus some. Of hundreds of thousands of clones listed, around 74% are singletons. The material sequenced was memory CD4+ T cells sorted from blood. Every receptor here comes from a woman aged 30 to 39 in good health. CDR3s include the opening cysteine and the closing phenylalanine or tryptophan. Fields, in order: J gene, clone size, D gene, V gene, CDR3 DNA, CDR3 protein. D genes are given only for firm matches. Rows may omit the clone size; those that give it use once, few, many or a size class.

TRBJ1-2 | . | . | TRBV4-1 | TGCGCCAGCAGCCAAGATCTCAAAACCTGGGGCAACTATGGCTACACCTTC | CASSQDLKTWGNYGYTF
TRBJ2-3 | . | TRBD2 | TRBV7-7 | TGTGCCAGCAGCCTTGCGGGACTAGGGACAGATACGCAGTATTTT | CASSLAGLGTDTQYF
TRBJ1-2 | few | . | TRBV7-8 | TGTGCCAGCAGCTTAGCGGGGGATGGGAACTATGGCTACACCTTC | CASSLAGDGNYGYTF
TRBJ1-1 | . | . | TRBV28 | TGTGCCAGCAGTCCCCCTATGGGGGTGAACACTGAAGCTTTCTTT | CASSPPMGVNTEAFF
TRBJ2-7 | . | . | TRBV7-2 | TGTGCCAGCAGTGAACGATCCGGGATCTCCTACGAGCAGTACTTC | CASSERSGISYEQYF
TRBJ2-7 | few | TRBD1 | TRBV10-3 | TGTGCCATCAGTGAGTCCGGGACAGGAAGGTACGAGCAGTACTTC | CAISESGTGRYEQYF
TRBJ1-1 | . | . | TRBV6-1 | TGTGCCAGCAGTGCTAGCAGGGGTACGACTGAAGCTTTCTTT | CASSASRGTTEAFF
TRBJ2-1 | . | TRBD2 | TRBV5-1 | TGCGCCAGCAGCGGACGGGGGGACTACAGTGAGCAGTTCTTC | CASSGRGDYSEQFF
TRBJ2-7 | . | . | TRBV4-1 | TGCGCCAGCAGCCGCCAACCTGCTAGCTCCTCCCGTTCCTACGAGCAGTACTTC | CASSRQPASSSRSYEQYF
TRBJ2-3 | . | . | TRBV5-1 | TGCGCCAGCCGACGGGGCGATAGCACAGATACGCAGTATTTT | CASRRGDSTDTQYF
TRBJ2-5 | . | TRBD2 | TRBV7-2 | TGTGCCAGCAGCTCAGGGGGACTAGCGGGAGTCGAGACCCAGTACTTC | CASSSGGLAGVETQYF
TRBJ1-1 | . | . | TRBV14 | TGTGCCAGCAGCCAAGAGGGGTCATGGGGCACTGAAGCTTTCTTT | CASSQEGSWGTEAFF
TRBJ2-5 | . | TRBD1 | TRBV28 | TGTGCCAGCAGTTCGCCGTCGACAGGGACGCAAGAGACCCAGTACTTC | CASSSPSTGTQETQYF
TRBJ1-4 | few | TRBD1 | TRBV6-1 | TGTGCCAGCACTTCAGGGGGTAGGGCGAATGAAAAACTGTTTTTT | CASTSGGRANEKLFF
TRBJ2-1 | . | . | TRBV5-1 | TGCGCCAGCAGCGTGGCGGGAAGAGGGTTCGATGAGCAGTTCTTC | CASSVAGRGFDEQFF
TRBJ2-4 | . | . | TRBV28 | TGTGCCAGCGGAGGTCCCTTCGCCCCCAAAAACATTCAGTACTTC | CASGGPFAPKNIQYF
TRBJ1-5 | . | . | TRBV19 | TGTGCCAGTCGCCAATATAGCAATCAGCCCCAGCATTTT | CASRQYSNQPQHF
TRBJ2-2 | few | TRBD2 | TRBV4-1 | TGCGCCAGCAGCCGGACGGGACTAGCGACGAACACCGGGGAGCTGTTTTTT | CASSRTGLATNTGELFF
TRBJ2-6 | . | . | TRBV29-1 | TGCAGCGTTGAATCTGGGGCCAACGTCCTGACTTTC | CSVESGANVLTF
TRBJ1-4 | . | TRBD1 | TRBV28 | TGTGCCAGCAGCATAACAGGGGGCGGTGAAAAACTGTTTTTT | CASSITGGGEKLFF
TRBJ2-7 | . | TRBD1 | TRBV19 | TGTGCCAGTAGTCCCACAGGGGGTTGGTACGAGCAGTACTTC | CASSPTGGWYEQYF
TRBJ2-3 | . | TRBD2 | TRBV5-1 | TGCGCCAGCAGCCCGCAGCGGGGGCTGGGCACAGATACGCAGTATTTT | CASSPQRGLGTDTQYF
TRBJ2-3 | . | . | TRBV11-3 | TGTGCCAGCAGCTTAGGAGAGGCAGATACGCAGTATTTT | CASSLGEADTQYF
TRBJ2-1 | . | . | TRBV29-1 | TGCAGCGTTTCCCCGTACAATGAGCAGTTCTTC | CSVSPYNEQFF
TRBJ2-1 | . | TRBD1 | TRBV2 | TGTGCCAGCAAAGGGACAGATACCTACAATGAGCAGTTCTTC | CASKGTDTYNEQFF
TRBJ2-7 | . | TRBD1 | TRBV4-1 | TGCGCCAGCAGCCAACAATACCGGGACAGGAACTCCTACGAGCAGTACTTC | CASSQQYRDRNSYEQYF
TRBJ2-3 | . | . | TRBV7-9 | TGTGCCAGCAGTCCCACGGGGGCAGGGGGTACGCAGTATTTT | CASSPTGAGGTQYF
TRBJ2-2 | . | . | TRBV7-6 | TGTGCCAGCAGCTCGAGAGTTGGGACGGGGGACACCGGGGAGCTGTTTTTT | CASSSRVGTGDTGELFF
TRBJ2-7 | . | . | TRBV6-4 | TGTGCCAGCGATGACAAGGGTAGGAAACCCTACGAGCAGTACTTC | CASDDKGRKPYEQYF
TRBJ1-3 | . | TRBD1 | TRBV30 | TGTGCCTGGACCGCACACCCCAGGGGGCGGATTGGAAACACCATATATTTT | CAWTAHPRGRIGNTIYF
TRBJ1-6 | . | . | TRBV28 | TGTGCCAGCAGCGTACCAGGAAATTCACCCCTCCACTTT | CASSVPGNSPLHF